This passage covers 13 T cell receptor beta chains from one sample sequenced in a study of shared clonotypes between healthy human individuals. Sequencing was performed with immunoSEQ multiplex PCR; in TCRdb, only in-frame clones are kept and a portion is missing. The sample records roughly 680,000 clones, 55% to 75% being singletons. The sample consisted of memory CD4+ T cells sorted from blood. Subset described: CD45RA-negative fraction. Receptors were obtained from a woman aged 30 to 39 in good health.

The chain carries TRBV28 and TRBJ2-1; TRBD1 agrees at 11 bases. V was clipped by 2 bases and J by 7 bases; unmatched bases: 4. The CDR3 totals 15 residues. The germline V gene encodes CDR1 MDHEN and CDR2 SYDVKM. CDR3 residues: CASSLRTGGKNEQFF. The CDR3 DNA sequence: TGTGCCAGCAGTTTAAGGACAGGGGGCAAAAATGAGCAGTTCTTC.

In DNA, the CDR3 is TGTGCCAGCAGAAAACCGCGGGGGGGACGCACAGATACGCAGTATTTT. It specifies CASRKPRGGRTDTQYF. This chain links TRBV28 with TRBJ2-3; 9 nucleotides match TRBD2. This CDR3 spans 16 amino acids. V gave up 6 bases and J gave up 1 base; unmatched junction bases: 8. Germline V lookup: CDR1 MDHEN, CDR2 SYDVKM.

The chain recombines TRBV27 with TRBJ2-2; tentative D call: TRBD2 (5 bases). V was shortened by 7 bases and J by 7 bases, with 19 bases between the two germline ends. The CDR3 runs 15 residues. The germline V gene encodes CDR1 MNHEY and CDR2 SMNVEV (reference sequence). The CDR3 nucleotides are TGTGCCAGCACCCCGCTTGCGGGTGGAGACGGGGAGCTGTTTTTT. Translated, it gives CASTPLAGGDGELFF.

This clone has only a few counts. The chain uses TRBV2 and TRBJ2-1; D unclear. The CDR3 consists of 13 residues. Germline assignment: CDR1 SNHLY and CDR2 FYNNEI. Trimming cost V 9 bases and J 14 bases, with 23 bases left between them. CDR3 DNA sequence: TGTGCCAGTAAGGGAACTGCGGCTTTGATGGAGTTCTTC. It codes for CASKGTAALMEFF.

This sequence joins TRBV7-3 and TRBJ2-1; D gene unclear. The CDR3 runs to 14 residues. Per germline, CDR1 SGHTA and CDR2 FQGTGA. V lost 6 bases and J 4 bases, leaving 13 bases between the germline ends. The CDR3 sequence is CASSESSGYNEQFF. Here the CDR3 DNA reads TGTGCCAGCAGTGAGAGCAGTGGTTACAATGAGCAGTTCTTC.

The table lists this clone with a count of one. The chain is built from TRBV5-1 and TRBJ2-5, with unresolved D. The CDR3 totals 14 residues. The ends were cut back, 4 bases at V and 2 bases at J, with 12 bases in the middle. The V gene's germline CDR1 is SGHRS and CDR2 YFSETQ. The chain's CDR3 is CASSPPGLQETQYF. The CDR3 region has the DNA TGCGCCAGCAGCCCCCCGGGCCTTCAAGAGACCCAGTACTTC.

CDR3 sequence: CASSGDRGTYEQYF. As DNA, the CDR3 is TGTGCCAGCAGTGGCGACAGGGGGACCTACGAGCAGTACTTC. This chain links TRBV6-5 with TRBJ2-7; 9 bases are shared with TRBD1. Trimming at V came to 5 bases and at J to 2 bases, leaving 4 bases not matched to a gene. This CDR3 region has 14 residues. CDR1 and CDR2 from the germline V gene are MNHEY and SVGAGI.

This clone was detected only a few times. The V gene is TRBV19, the J gene TRBJ2-1, with 9 bases matching TRBD1. The germline V gene encodes CDR1 LNHDA and CDR2 SQIVND (reference sequence). The CDR3 contains 14 residues. V lost 8 bases and J lost 2; bases outside the gene matches: 4. CDR3 nucleotide sequence: TGTGCCAGTCACCGGGACAGGGCCTACAATGAGCAGTTCTTC. It encodes CASHRDRAYNEQFF.

V gene TRBV7-2 combines with J gene TRBJ1-1; D not certain. Germline assignment: CDR1 SGHTA and CDR2 FQGNSA. The V and J ends lost 1 base and 1 base respectively, with 4 bases between them. The CDR3 length is 13 residues. The chain's CDR3 is CASSLEQNTEAFF. The CDR3 DNA is TGTGCCAGCAGCTTAGAACAGAACACTGAAGCTTTCTTT.

The chain recombines TRBV18 with TRBJ1-1; D perhaps matches TRBD1 (6 bases). The CDR3 is 15 amino acids. Germline-derived CDR1 and CDR2 are KGHSH and LQKENI. Trimming stripped 1 base from V and 5 bases from J, with 14 bases between. CDR3 in DNA: TGTGCCAGCTCACCACTGCAGGGGAGGGATACTGAAGCTTTCTTT. This codes for CASSPLQGRDTEAFF.

Points on this clone: This may be a read error, as it is one base from a much larger clone. V and J are TRBV27 and TRBJ2-5, with D unresolved. Per the germline V gene, CDR1 is MNHEY and CDR2 is SMNVEV (reference sequence). The CDR3 has 9 residues. Trimming pared 7 bases from V and 5 bases from J, leaving 2 bases between. This CDR3 is CASTETQYF. Here the CDR3 DNA reads TGTGCCAGCACCGAGACCCAGTACTTC.

The rearrangement links TRBV5-1 to TRBJ2-5; a possible D gene is TRBD1 (7 bases). There are 17 residues in the CDR3. V lost 4 bases and J lost 0, with 19 bases in between. Germline CDR1 reads SGHRS; CDR2 reads YFSETQ. This chain's CDR3 is CASSPDRMGGDQETQYF. CDR3 in DNA: TGCGCCAGCAGCCCGGACAGGATGGGGGGAGACCAAGAGACCCAGTACTTC.

The chain has TRBV5-1 and TRBJ2-3; TRBD2 aligns across 10 bases. The CDR3 spans 16 residues. V trimming: 4 bases; J trimming: 0 bases; junction bases outside the gene matches: 5. Germline CDR1 is SGHRS and CDR2 is YFSETQ. The CDR3 DNA reads as TGCGCCAGCAGCCCACCGGGACTAGCGAGCACAGATACGCAGTATTTT. Translated, it gives CASSPPGLASTDTQYF.